These 21 T cell receptor beta chains were all obtained from the same sample, sequenced in a study of blood T cell repertoires in COVID-19. Produced via immunoSEQ multiplex PCR; TCRdb's table is partial and in-frame only. In the table there are some 320,000 clones, roughly nine tenths of which are singletons. Sequencing was performed on PBMCs or T cells enriched from blood (not recorded which). Every receptor here comes from a man aged 60-69 years who had recovered from COVID-19.

This rearrangement joins TRBV7-9 to TRBJ2-5; D is undetermined. Trimming took 7 bases from V and 1 from J, leaving 16 bases between them. CDR3 length equals 15 residues. Germline V gene data show CDR1 as SEHNR and CDR2 as FQNEAQ (reference sequence). CDR3: CASTQPLDIQETQYF. DNA for the CDR3: TGTGCCAGCACCCAGCCGCTCGACATCCAAGAGACCCAGTACTTC.

The sample holds one count of this clone. The CDR3 DNA sequence: TGCGCCAGCCGAGCGGAGTACACTGAAGCTTTCTTT. It codes for CASRAEYTEAFF. The chain carries TRBV5-1 and TRBJ1-1; D unclear. The germline CDR1 and CDR2 sequences are SGHRS and YFSETQ. The CDR3 spans 12 residues. The V end lost 7 bases, the J end lost 3 bases, and 10 bases lay between the germline ends.

The chain combines TRBV5-6 with TRBJ1-1, with a possible D match to TRBD1 (5 bases). CDR3 size: 15 residues. Germline CDR1 is SGHDT and CDR2 is YYEEEE. V shed 0 bases and J shed 1 base, with 10 bases lying between them. The DNA of the CDR3 is TGTGCCAGCAGCTTGGTGACCAGGGAGAACACTGAAGCTTTCTTT. Its translation is CASSLVTRENTEAFF. The full variable domain, completed using reference TRBV5-6 and TRBJ1-1, is DAGVTQSPTHLIKTRGQQVTLRCSPKSGHDTVSWYQQALGQGPQFIFQYYEEEERQRGNFPDRFSGHQFPNYSSELNVNALLLGDSALYLCASSLVTRENTEAFFGQGTRLTVV.

The chain has TRBV3-1 (or the pseudogene TRBV3-2) and TRBJ2-5; possible D gene TRBD2, 6 bases. This CDR3 has 14 amino acids. V lost 4 bases, J lost 4 bases, and 13 bases lay in between. Looked up from germline, CDR1 is LGHDT and CDR2 is YNNKEL (reference sequence). The CDR3 protein is CASSPSRGGETQYF. In DNA, the CDR3 is TGTGCCAGCAGCCCCTCCCGGGGAGGAGAGACCCAGTACTTC.

The chain carries TRBV7-2 and TRBJ2-4, with TRBD1 matching 7 bases. J gave up 0 bases and V 5 bases, and 7 bases lay outside the gene matches. The CDR3 has 16 residues. Germline values: CDR1 SGHTA, CDR2 FQGNSA. The CDR3 sequence is CASSKTGAGAKNIQYF. The CDR3, as DNA: TGTGCCAGCAGCAAAACAGGGGCTGGAGCCAAAAACATTCAGTACTTC.

The chain uses TRBV30 and TRBJ2-2, with 8 bases matching TRBD1. CDR1 and CDR2 from the germline V gene are GTSNPN and SVGIG (reference sequence). This CDR3 spans 14 amino acids. J lost 7 bases, V lost 0 bases, and 4 bases had no gene match. This chain's CDR3 is CAWSVKTGVGELFF. In DNA, the CDR3 is TGTGCCTGGAGTGTTAAGACAGGGGTCGGGGAGCTGTTTTTT.

This chain links TRBV5-1 with TRBJ2-1; TRBD2 agrees at 8 bases. The germline gives CDR1 SGHRS, CDR2 YFSETQ. This CDR3 has 17 amino acids. V lost 0 bases and J lost 2; bases outside the gene matches: 7. CDR3 nucleotides: TGCGCCAGCAGCTTGGGTGGTAGCGGGGCCCCCTACAATGAGCAGTTCTTC. As protein: CASSLGGSGAPYNEQFF.

The V call is TRBV10-3, the J call TRBJ1-2; 8 bases are shared with TRBD1. Trimming at V came to 8 bases and at J to 4 bases, leaving 9 bases not matched to a gene. Germline V lookup: CDR1 ENHRY, CDR2 SYGVKD. The CDR3 consists of 14 residues. CDR3: CAIQPTGTGYGYTF. In DNA form, the CDR3 reads TGTGCCATCCAACCTACAGGGACAGGCTATGGCTACACCTTC.

This clone showed up just once. The chain employs TRBV14 and TRBJ1-4; possibly TRBD1 for D (5 bases). The CDR3 runs to 12 residues. Germline CDR1 reads SGHDN; CDR2 reads FVKESK. V lost 5 bases and J lost 14, with 15 bases in between. CDR3: CASSKKGGGLFF. DNA of the CDR3: TGTGCCAGCAGCAAGAAGGGTGGGGGGCTGTTTTTT.

The CDR3 protein is CASSYSMAGKTQYF. CDR3 sequence (DNA): TGTGCCAGCAGTTACTCGATGGCAGGGAAGACCCAGTACTTC. The chain uses TRBV6-2 or TRBV6-3 and TRBJ2-5; D is perhaps TRBD1 (5 bases). The V end was cut by 0 bases, the J end by 6 bases, with 11 bases between. The CDR3 has 14 amino acids. Germline loops: CDR1 MNHEY, CDR2 SVGEGT.

V usage is TRBV6-4 and J usage is TRBJ2-7; 7 positions match TRBD2. The germline V gene has CDR1 MRHNA and CDR2 SNTAGT. The length of the CDR3 is 16 residues. Trimming at V came to 0 bases and at J to 2 bases, leaving 7 bases not matched to a gene. CDR3 coding DNA: TGTGCCAGCAGTGACTCGAAGCCTGGACTAGCCTACGAGCAGTACTTC. Residues: CASSDSKPGLAYEQYF.

The chain joins TRBV19 to TRBJ2-2, with unresolved D. Germline assignment: CDR1 LNHDA and CDR2 SQIVND (reference sequence). Trimming stripped 9 bases from V and 2 bases from J, with 13 bases between. This CDR3 contains 14 residues. As DNA, the CDR3 is TGTGCCAGCCACAGTCAAACAAACACCGGGGAGCTGTTTTTT. Residues: CASHSQTNTGELFF.

V gene TRBV19 combines with J gene TRBJ1-2; 9 bases align to TRBD1. V was clipped by 7 bases and J by 7 bases; unmatched bases: 10. CDR3 length: 14 amino acids. Germline CDR1 LNHDA, CDR2 SQIVND (reference sequence). CDR3 sequence: CASTIPGTGFGYTF. The CDR3 nucleotides are TGTGCCAGTACAATTCCCGGGACAGGGTTTGGCTACACCTTC.

The V call is TRBV7-9, the J call TRBJ2-5; no clear D. CDR1 SEHNR and CDR2 FQNEAQ come from the germline V gene (reference sequence). V was shortened by 0 bases and J by 5 bases, with 4 bases between the two germline ends. The CDR3 covers 12 residues. The chain's CDR3 is CASSLARETQYF. Here the CDR3 DNA reads TGTGCCAGCAGCTTAGCGCGCGAGACCCAGTACTTC.

This sequence joins TRBV6-2 or TRBV6-3 and TRBJ1-2, with unresolved D. Germline V gene sequence: CDR1 MNHEY, CDR2 SVGEGT. This CDR3 has 15 amino acids. Trimming cost V 2 bases and J 5 bases, with 15 bases left between them. The CDR3 DNA is TGTGCCAGCAGTTACAGTGGCAGGAGGACGTATGGCTACACCTTC. This encodes CASSYSGRRTYGYTF.

The chain uses TRBV7-9 and TRBJ1-3; D unresolved. The length of the CDR3 is 16 residues. Germline V gives CDR1 SEHNR, CDR2 FQNEAQ (reference sequence). The V end lost 1 base, the J end lost 0 bases, and 10 bases lay between the germline ends. CDR3 protein: CASSLGQPGSGNTIYF. In nucleotides, the CDR3 is TGTGCCAGCAGCTTAGGGCAGCCGGGCTCTGGAAACACCATATATTTT.

The chain combines TRBV27 with TRBJ1-2; D gene ambiguous. This CDR3 is built from 12 residues. Trimming stripped 5 bases from V and 8 bases from J, with 12 bases between. Looked up from germline, CDR1 is MNHEY and CDR2 is SMNVEV (reference sequence). The CDR3 reads CASSRAGSGYTF. CDR3 nucleotides: TGTGCCAGCAGTCGTGCCGGGAGCGGCTACACCTTC.

J is TRBJ2-6 and V is TRBV7-3; weak D call: TRBD2 (5 bases). The V end lost 2 bases, the J end lost 2 bases, and 7 bases lay between the germline ends. This CDR3 region has 15 residues. CDR1 is SGHTA, CDR2 FQGTGA, per germline. CDR3 nucleotides: TGTGCCAGCAGCTTAGGACTGACTGGGGCCAACGTCCTGACTTTC. Translating gives CASSLGLTGANVLTF.

This clone was seen once. The chain employs TRBV7-2 and TRBJ1-5; unclear D gene. Per germline, CDR1 SGHTA and CDR2 FQGNSA. The CDR3 totals 15 residues. V was shortened by 3 bases and J by 5 bases, with 14 bases between the two germline ends. CDR3 sequence (DNA): TGTGCCAGCAGCTTCTTAGGCCGGAGAGATCAGCCCCAGCATTTT. This encodes CASSFLGRRDQPQHF. Variable domain in full (rest from reference TRBV7-2 and TRBJ1-5): GAGVSQSPSNKVTEKGKDVELRCDPISGHTALYWYRQSLGQGLEFLIYFQGNSAPDKSGLPSDRFSAERTGGSVSTLTIQRTQQEDSAVYLCASSFLGRRDQPQHFGDGTRLSIL.

The rearrangement joins TRBV5-5 to TRBJ2-1, with D possibly being TRBD2 (6 bases). Germline V gene data show CDR1 as SGHKS and CDR2 as YYEKEE (reference sequence). With 7 bases removed from V and 8 bases from J, the gap between germline ends came to 22 bases. There are 15 residues in the CDR3. The CDR3 is CASANQKTSIYEQFF. CDR3 in DNA: TGTGCCAGCGCCAATCAGAAGACTAGTATCTATGAGCAGTTCTTC.

The CDR3 nucleotides are TGTGCCACCAGCAGAGCCTCCGGCGGAGTGCCCCAGCATTTT. Protein product: CATSRASGGVPQHF. The rearrangement joins TRBV15 to TRBJ1-5; D is undetermined. The V end was cut by 1 base, the J end by 9 bases, with 13 bases between. CDR3 length: 14 residues. Germline V lookup: CDR1 LNHNV, CDR2 YYDKDF (reference sequence).